This entry lists 11 T cell receptor beta chains sequenced from one sample in a study of blood T cell repertoires in COVID-19. Profiling relied on immunoSEQ multiplex PCR, and the TCRdb table lists in-frame clones only, not all of them. This sample carries approximately 290,000 clones, roughly 90% of them seen once, and the ten largest clones take approximately 0.84%. The source material was peripheral blood. These TCRs come from a young man with acute or convalescent COVID-19.

CDR3 nucleotide sequence: TGTGCCAGTGCCGGGACAGGGACCTACGAGCAGTACTTC. Residues: CASAGTGTYEQYF. This rearrangement joins TRBV25-1 to TRBJ2-7; 9 positions match TRBD1. This CDR3 is 13 amino acids long. With V trimmed by 9 bases and J by 2 bases, 5 bases remained unmatched. The germline V gene has CDR1 MGHDK and CDR2 SYGVNS.

The chain carries TRBV7-9 and TRBJ1-4, with a weak D call TRBD1 (6 bases). Per the germline V gene, CDR1 is SEHNR and CDR2 is FQNEAQ (reference sequence). The CDR3 is made up of 13 amino acids. The V and J ends lost 11 bases and 3 bases respectively, with 13 bases between them. CDR3 nucleotides: TGTGCCCTTACAGGGTCAGCTAATGAAAAACTGTTTTTT. Translated, it gives CALTGSANEKLFF.

V is TRBV6-1 and J is TRBJ1-3; D unresolved. V was pared by 4 bases and J by 0 bases, with 13 bases between. Germline lookup yields CDR1 MNHNS and CDR2 SASEGT. This CDR3 has 16 residues. The CDR3 nucleotides read TGTGCCAGCAGTGTGGGCGTTTTTGCCTCTGGAAACACCATATATTTT. Translated: CASSVGVFASGNTIYF.

The chain carries TRBV27 and TRBJ2-1, with 9 bases matching TRBD2. J was trimmed by 4 bases and V by 5 bases; bases with no gene match: 3. Germline assignment: CDR1 MNHEY and CDR2 SMNVEV (reference sequence). The CDR3 consists of 14 residues. CDR3 protein: CASSPSGIYNEQFF. CDR3 nucleotides: TGTGCCAGCAGTCCTAGCGGGATATACAATGAGCAGTTCTTC.

The chain is built from TRBV18 and TRBJ2-7; D is unclear. CDR3 size: 16 residues. In germline, CDR1 is KGHSH, CDR2 LQKENI. V shed 3 bases and J shed 3 bases, with 18 bases lying between them. The CDR3: CASSPQVHDPNYEQYF. The CDR3 nucleotides read TGTGCCAGCTCACCGCAGGTCCATGACCCAAACTACGAGCAGTACTTC.

The chain couples TRBV5-4 to TRBJ1-1, with 9 positions matching TRBD1. Germline CDR1 is SGHNT and CDR2 is YYREEE (reference sequence). Trimming took 4 bases from V and 5 from J; bases not matched to a gene: 9. This CDR3 is built from 15 residues. The CDR3 sequence is CASSPNLDRGTEAFF. In DNA, the CDR3 is TGTGCCAGCAGCCCGAACCTGGACAGGGGTACTGAAGCTTTCTTT.

The chain carries TRBV6-5 and TRBJ1-3; D call uncertain. V lost 6 bases and J lost 5, with 11 bases in between. The CDR3 extends over 13 amino acids. CDR1 is MNHEY, CDR2 SVGAGI, per germline. This CDR3 reads CASSSLQRNTIYF. Here the CDR3 DNA reads TGTGCCAGCAGCTCCTTACAGAGAAACACCATATATTTT.

The chain joins TRBV24-1 to TRBJ2-1, with D tentatively TRBD2 (6 bases). This CDR3 comprises 12 residues. V lost 2 bases and J lost 8, with 6 bases in between. The germline CDR1 and CDR2 sequences are KGHDR and SFDVKD. CDR3 nucleotide sequence: TGTGCCACCAGTGATTGGGGGGATGAGCAGTTCTTC. Translating it yields CATSDWGDEQFF.

The chain carries TRBV5-1 and TRBJ1-4; no reliable D call. V was pared by 4 bases and J by 2 bases, with 12 bases between. The CDR3 is made up of 15 amino acids. The germline gives CDR1 SGHRS, CDR2 YFSETQ. The CDR3 DNA sequence: TGCGCCAGCAGCCCTTTGGGAGGGACTAATGAAAAACTGTTTTTT. It translates to CASSPLGGTNEKLFF.

The chain carries TRBV5-1 and TRBJ1-1; D not resolved. The CDR3 has 13 residues. Between the trimmed V and J ends, which lost 2 bases and 8 bases, there was a span of 13 bases. Germline V lookup: CDR1 SGHRS, CDR2 YFSETQ. The CDR3 loop reads CASSFAENFEAFF. CDR3 nucleotide sequence: TGCGCCAGCAGCTTCGCCGAAAACTTCGAAGCTTTCTTT.

Note on this clone: Different DNA sequences within this sample yield the same CDR3. The rearrangement uses TRBV28 and TRBJ2-7; D remains unclear. Per germline, CDR1 MDHEN and CDR2 SYDVKM. Trimming pared 4 bases from V and 3 bases from J, leaving 4 bases between. The CDR3 spans 11 residues. CDR3 protein: CASSYSYEQYF. CDR3 bases: TGTGCCAGCAGTTACAGCTACGAGCAGTACTTC.